The 23 T cell receptor beta chains below were found in one sample sequenced in a study of shared clonotypes between healthy human individuals. The repertoire was sequenced with immunoSEQ multiplex PCR; TCRdb's copy has only in-frame clones and lacks some. Of about 1.9 million clones listed, around 93% are singletons. Naive CD8 cells, CD45RO-negative and positively selected for CCR7, excluded terminally differentiated effector memory CD45RA+ cells. The sequenced material came from naive CD8+ T cells from PBMCs. The receptors stem from a man aged 18 to 35 in good health. Some clones in this sample may be carry-over from other donors' samples.

V is TRBV10-3 and J is TRBJ2-3, with D tentatively TRBD1 or TRBD2 (6 bases each). The CDR3 length is 13 residues. Trimming shortened V by 0 bases and J by 8 bases, and 9 bases separated the two germline ends. CDR1 is ENHRY and CDR2 is SYGVKD in the germline V gene. The CDR3 bases are TGTGCCATCAGTGAGTCCCCGGGGGCTACGCAGTATTTT. It codes for CAISESPGATQYF.

The J gene is TRBJ1-1, the V gene TRBV6-5; D remains unclear. Trimming left V 4 bases short and J 11 bases short, with 11 bases between. This CDR3 has 11 amino acids. CDR1 is MNHEY and CDR2 is SVGAGI in the germline V gene. The CDR3 sequence: CASSSGLVAFF. The DNA for the CDR3 is TGTGCCAGCAGTTCGGGCCTGGTGGCTTTCTTT.

The chain is built from TRBV13 and TRBJ1-1, with D unresolved. The CDR3 is 12 amino acids. The germline V gene has CDR1 PRHDT and CDR2 FYEKMQ (reference sequence). Trimming removed 5 bases from V and 0 bases from J, with 4 bases in between. This CDR3 reads CASSTMNTEAFF. The CDR3 coding sequence is TGTGCCAGCAGCACTATGAACACTGAAGCTTTCTTT.

The rearrangement joins TRBV2 to TRBJ2-7; D gene ambiguous. With 6 bases removed from V and 6 bases from J, the gap between germline ends came to 18 bases. Germline CDR1 SNHLY, CDR2 FYNNEI. The CDR3 has 14 amino acids. CDR3 sequence (DNA): TGTGCCAGCAGCGCCGAGTCGAGCAATAGCGAGCAGTACTTC. Encoded protein: CASSAESSNSEQYF. The full variable domain, in which reference TRBV2 and TRBJ2-7 provide the parts outside the CDR3, is EPEVTQTPSHQVTQMGQEVILRCVPISNHLYFYWYRQILGQKVEFLVSFYNNEISEKSEIFDDQFSVERPDGSNFTLKIRSTKLEDSAMYFCASSAESSNSEQYFGPGTRLTVT.

This sequence joins TRBV4-1 and TRBJ2-7, with TRBD2 matching 11 bases. Germline V lookup: CDR1 MGHRA, CDR2 YSYEKL. The V and J ends lost 4 bases and 2 bases, in that order; junction bases with no gene match: 10. The CDR3 is made up of 17 amino acids. CDR3 residues: CASSPAGTSGRTYEQYF. CDR3 DNA sequence: TGCGCCAGCAGCCCCGCCGGGACTAGCGGACGCACCTACGAGCAGTACTTC.

V is TRBV7-8 and J is TRBJ1-5; D might be TRBD1 (5 bases). Germline V gene data show CDR1 as SGHVS and CDR2 as FQNEAQ. Trimming shortened V by 1 base and J by 4 bases, and 8 bases separated the two germline ends. The CDR3 length is 14 residues. CDR3 sequence reads: CASSLGQLNQPQHF. In nucleotides, the CDR3 is TGTGCCAGCAGCTTAGGACAGTTAAATCAGCCCCAGCATTTT.

The CDR3 DNA is TGTGCCAGCAGCTTAGAAGGGGGCAGTTCACCCCTCCACTTT. This gives the protein CASSLEGGSSPLHF. The chain is built from TRBV7-8 and TRBJ1-6; 7 bases match TRBD1. This CDR3 spans 14 amino acids. Germline values: CDR1 SGHVS, CDR2 FQNEAQ. The junction had 3 bases not matched to a gene; V was cut back by 1 base and J by 9 bases.

The chain employs TRBV27 and TRBJ2-2; tentative D call: TRBD1 (5 bases). V lost 4 bases, J lost 5 bases, and 11 bases lay in between. There are 14 residues in the CDR3. CDR1 is MNHEY, CDR2 SMNVEV, per germline (reference sequence). DNA of the CDR3: TGTGCCAGCAGTTGGGTAGGGGCAACCGGGGAGCTGTTTTTT. Encoded protein: CASSWVGATGELFF.

This chain uses TRBV19 with TRBJ2-2, with 7 bases lining up with TRBD1. Germline lookup yields CDR1 LNHDA and CDR2 SQIVND (reference sequence). CDR3 length: 15 amino acids. Trimming cost V 3 bases and J 1 base; bases outside gene matches: 2. In DNA form, the CDR3 reads TGTGCCAGTAGTATCTGGGACAGGAACACCGGGGAGCTGTTTTTT. It translates to CASSIWDRNTGELFF.

The chain uses TRBV2 and TRBJ2-7, with D possibly being TRBD1 or TRBD2 (5 bases each). The germline V gene has CDR1 SNHLY and CDR2 FYNNEI. V was cut by 3 bases and J by 0 bases, with 18 bases left in between. The CDR3 totals 17 residues. CDR3 protein: CASSDGPTPGTSYEQYF. The CDR3 DNA follows: TGTGCCAGCAGTGATGGCCCAACTCCAGGGACCTCCTACGAGCAGTACTTC.

The gene calls are TRBV4-3 and TRBJ2-2; D is possibly TRBD1 (5 bases). CDR1 LGHNA and CDR2 YSLEER come from the germline V gene. The CDR3 loop spans 13 amino acids. Between the trimmed V and J ends, which lost 8 bases and 7 bases, there was a span of 14 bases. As DNA, the CDR3 is TGCGCCAGCGGACACAACGAAGGCGGGGAGCTGTTTTTT. It yields the protein CASGHNEGGELFF.

The chain has TRBV4-2 and TRBJ2-1; the D is unclear. Per the germline V gene, CDR1 is LGHNA and CDR2 is YNFKEQ. This CDR3 region has 11 residues. The V gene lost 2 bases and the J gene lost 6 bases, with 2 bases spanning the gap. DNA of the CDR3: TGTGCCAGCAGCCAATCCAATGAGCAGTTCTTC. Encoded protein: CASSQSNEQFF.

The chain employs TRBV7-6 and TRBJ2-1; TRBD1 matches 8 bases. Trimming cost V 1 base and J 4 bases; bases outside gene matches: 12. CDR3 length: 18 residues. Germline loops: CDR1 SGHVS, CDR2 FNYEAQ. In nucleotides, the CDR3 is TGTGCCAGCAGCTTAGGCCTCTACAGGGGGATGAAGTACAATGAGCAGTTCTTC. Protein: CASSLGLYRGMKYNEQFF.

The V gene is TRBV28, the J gene TRBJ2-7; D not certain. Trimming pared 5 bases from V and 3 bases from J, leaving 11 bases between. Germline CDR1 and CDR2: MDHEN and SYDVKM. The CDR3 loop spans 13 amino acids. The CDR3 DNA sequence: TGTGCCAGCAGTCGCAGGACGGACTACGAGCAGTACTTC. This gives the protein CASSRRTDYEQYF.

In nucleotides, the CDR3 is TGTGCCAGCAGCCAAAGTTATCAGTCGACCGGGGAGCTGTTTTTT. Encoded protein: CASSQSYQSTGELFF. The V call is TRBV4-2, the J call TRBJ2-2; no clear D. Deletions cut 2 bases from V and 5 bases from J, with 12 bases between. Looked up from germline, CDR1 is LGHNA and CDR2 is YNFKEQ. The CDR3 length is 15 residues.

This clone was seen just once. For the CDR3, the DNA is TGCAGCGTCCGGACCCTGGGAGAGCAGTACTTC. As protein: CSVRTLGEQYF. The chain employs TRBV29-1 and TRBJ2-7, with no clear D. Deletions cut 6 bases from V and 7 bases from J, with 13 bases between. The CDR3 is made up of 11 amino acids. The V gene's germline CDR1 is SQVTM and CDR2 ANQGSEA.

The J gene is TRBJ2-7, the V gene TRBV30; 7 bases are a match to TRBD2. Per the germline V gene, CDR1 is GTSNPN and CDR2 is SVGIG (reference sequence). Losses at the gene ends were 4 bases for V and 6 bases for J; bases not matched to a gene: 6. The CDR3 loop spans 12 amino acids. The CDR3: CAWKDRGGEQYF. The CDR3 coding sequence is TGTGCCTGGAAGGACCGCGGGGGCGAGCAGTACTTC.

The CDR3 protein is CASAPINRGTAGYTF. CDR3 bases: TGTGCCAGCGCTCCGATTAATAGGGGCACGGCGGGCTACACCTTC. The chain recombines TRBV27 with TRBJ1-2, with TRBD1 as a possible D gene (5 bases). The CDR3 consists of 15 residues. Trimming took 8 bases from V and 8 from J, leaving 24 bases between them. The germline V gene has CDR1 MNHEY and CDR2 SMNVEV (reference sequence).

The chain combines TRBV11-2 with TRBJ2-2; 7 bases line up with TRBD1. This CDR3 comprises 15 residues. CDR1 SGHAT and CDR2 FQNNGV come from the germline V gene. V lost 3 bases, J lost 8 bases, and 9 bases stayed unmatched. CDR3: CASSFPYRGPGELFF. CDR3 coding DNA: TGTGCCAGCAGCTTTCCTTACAGGGGACCAGGGGAGCTGTTTTTT.

The CDR3 DNA sequence: TGTGCCAGCAGCAGGGACAGGGGGCTGGCCGAGCAGTACTTC. It is translated as CASSRDRGLAEQYF. The gene calls are TRBV9 and TRBJ2-7; the match to TRBD1 covers 12 bases. This CDR3 spans 14 amino acids. The germline V gene encodes CDR1 SGDLS and CDR2 YYNGEE. Trimming took 4 bases from V and 6 from J; bases not matched to a gene: 5.

The J gene is TRBJ2-1, the V gene TRBV19; D could derive from TRBD1 or TRBD2 (5 bases each). CDR3 size: 15 residues. CDR1 is LNHDA and CDR2 is SQIVND in the germline V gene (reference sequence). V was pared by 3 bases and J by 6 bases, with 15 bases between. Here the CDR3 reads CASSIGRGRGNEQFF. The CDR3 DNA is TGTGCCAGTAGTATTGGCCGGGGTAGGGGCAATGAGCAGTTCTTC.

This clone was recorded a few times. The V and J genes are TRBV28 and TRBJ1-1; D is unclear. The V gene's germline CDR1 is MDHEN and CDR2 SYDVKM. Trimming took off 5 bases at V and 0 bases at J, with 10 bases between the two ends. The CDR3 sequence is 14 residues long. The CDR3 DNA reads TGTGCCAGCAGTATCAGGCTTATGAACACTGAAGCTTTCTTT. Translated, it gives CASSIRLMNTEAFF.

The V gene is TRBV6-5, the J gene TRBJ2-7; 8 nucleotides agree with TRBD1. CDR1 and CDR2 from the germline V gene are MNHEY and SVGAGI. V lost 6 bases to trimming and J lost 1 base; unmatched junction nucleotides: 5. The CDR3 spans 14 residues. The CDR3 coding sequence is TGTGCCAGCAGCTGGACAGGGTTGTCCTACGAGCAGTACTTC. Protein product: CASSWTGLSYEQYF.